Listed below are T cell receptor beta chains from one sample, sequenced in a study of graft-versus-host responses after intestinal transplantation. Here immunoSEQ multiplex PCR was the method, and the copy in TCRdb shows in-frame clones only, minus some. The data hold some 40,000 clones, with over 85% observed a single time. These receptors have no known antigen. Specimen: unstimulated CD8+ T cells sorted from spleen or lymph node cells, collected before transplant. The source is a human donor who was the organ donor for an intestinal transplant. CDR3s include the opening cysteine and the closing phenylalanine or tryptophan. A D gene is named only where the DNA matches it firmly. Clone size is not always given. Where it is, it says once, few, many or a class for expanded clones.

TRBJ1-6,.,.,TRBV28,TGTGCCAGCAGCCTAGGCGACAACTATAATTCACCCCTCCACTTT,CASSLGDNYNSPLHF
TRBJ2-3,.,.,TRBV21-1,TGTGCCAGCAGCAAAGCATCCCTAGGGACTACAGATACGCAGTATTTT,CASSKASLGTTDTQYF
TRBJ1-5,.,.,TRBV5-6,TGTGCCAGCAGCTTGGGCGGCTATCAGCCCCAGCATTTT,CASSLGGYQPQHF
TRBJ2-7,.,.,TRBV6-1,TGTGCCAGCAGTGATTTAGGGGGGGCCTACGAGCAGTACTTC,CASSDLGGAYEQYF
TRBJ2-4,.,.,TRBV5-6,TGTGCCAGCAGCCCAACAGGGGGAGGGGTTGGAAACATTCAGTACTTC,CASSPTGGGVGNIQYF
TRBJ2-1,TRBD1,few,TRBV6-5,TGTGCCAGCAGTCCAGGGGGTTGGGAGCAGTTCTTC,CASSPGGWEQFF
TRBJ2-1,.,.,TRBV27,TGTGCCAGCACCACCACCTCGGGGCGGGAGCAGTTCTTC,CASTTTSGREQFF
TRBJ1-5,.,.,TRBV4-3,TGCGCCAGCAGCCAAGGACGGAATAGCAATCAGCCCCAGCATTTT,CASSQGRNSNQPQHF
TRBJ2-5,.,once,TRBV6-5,TGTGCCAGCAGTTACGGTTCGAGTATTCCTCGGAAGACCCAGTACTTC,CASSYGSSIPRKTQYF
TRBJ2-3,TRBD2,.,TRBV10-3,TGTGCCATCAGATCGACTAGCGGGAGGGCAAAGACGCAGTATTTT,CAIRSTSGRAKTQYF
TRBJ1-1,.,.,TRBV29-1,TGCAGCGTTGAAGGGCCGGACCTATGGGGGAACACTGAAGCTTTCTTT,CSVEGPDLWGNTEAFF
TRBJ2-7,.,.,TRBV28,TGTGCCAGCAGTTTAGGCACTACCTACGAGCAGTACTTC,CASSLGTTYEQYF
TRBJ2-7,TRBD1,.,TRBV6-5,TGTGCCAGCAGTTACCCCGACAGGGGGGACGAGCAGTACTTC,CASSYPDRGDEQYF
TRBJ2-1,TRBD2,.,TRBV27,TGTGCCAGCAGTCCCGCTAGCGGGTCCTACAATGAGCAGTTCTTC,CASSPASGSYNEQFF
TRBJ2-3,TRBD2,.,TRBV2,TGTGCCAGCAGTGAGGGACTAGCGGGAGGGACAGATACGCAGTATTTT,CASSEGLAGGTDTQYF
TRBJ2-2,.,.,TRBV7-6,TGTGCCAGCAGCTTAGCGATATCGTGGCAGGTGAACACCGGGGAGCTGTTTTTT,CASSLAISWQVNTGELFF